This T cell receptor beta chain stems from a study of graft-versus-host responses after intestinal transplantation (dated by TCRdb to about 2021). About the full investigation: The transplants that recipients got were multivisceral, liver-intestinal, or isolated intestinal. Every recipient was given anti-thymocyte globulin induction, followed by about three years of maintenance tacrolimus and steroids. Graft-versus-host and host-versus-graft alloreactive T cell clones were tracked in the graft, circulation and bone marrow after intestinal transplantation using bulk TCR-beta CDR3 sequencing. To identify alloreactive clones, pre-transplant mixed lymphocyte reaction products were sequenced and compared with unstimulated pre-transplant donor and recipient T cells. The cohort enrolled about two dozen intestinal transplant recipients, one of whom was a retransplant, and a few patients without pretransplant specimens were excluded. A peak of at least 4% donor T cells among recipient peripheral blood mononuclear cells was the definition used for donor T cell macrochimerism. Samples from a few later patients were sequenced in-house on an Illumina MiSeq with MiXCR processing rather than by the commercial service.

V is cut back by 6 bases and J by 5 bases, with 3 bases in the junction unmatched. The CDR3 numbers 13 residues from cysteine through phenylalanine. Just the 39-base CDR3 DNA is kept, in frame starting at base 1. CDR1 and CDR2, per the germline V gene, are SNHLY and FYNNEI. What the work shows at the level of the full study, not this receptor alone: Peak levels of circulating GvH clones were associated with declines in HvG clones early after transplant. The relatively low number and heterogeneity of intestinal transplant patients limited the conclusions. High GvH to HvG T cell clonal ratios were observed in the allografts of patients with donor T cell macrochimerism. GvH clones were detected in recipient bone marrow, and some of these GvH clones were observed earlier in ileal mucosa or blood, consistent with an intestinal mucosal origin.

This specimen's time point label, per the study, means: cells obtained before transplantation from donor or recipient. CD3+CD4+ and CD3+CD8+ populations were FACS-sorted from unstimulated pre-transplant donor and recipient cells taken from spleen or lymph nodes. In the case of this clone: Its antigen has not been determined. Base qualities are not provided; no much larger clone lies one nucleotide away.

The library was built by means of the immunoSEQ multiplex PCR assay. For most patients, genomic DNA was isolated using the Qiagen DNeasy Blood and Tissue Kit and was shipped frozen to Adaptive Biotechnologies for TCR sequencing. For most patients, genomic DNA was subjected to high-throughput TCR-beta CDR3 sequencing by Adaptive Biotechnologies. The original methods were these. TCR sequencing data were retrieved from Adaptive's ImmunoSEQ software for more than 15 patients, whereas a few other patients were processed with MiXCR and VDJtools. CD4 versus CD8 sorting errors were corrected by removing sequences found in both subsets at a frequency ratio below 5:1. CDR3 nucleotide sequences shared by donor and recipient were removed because the origin of these sequences could not be assigned. At least 2-fold expansion over unstimulated cells and a minimum CFSE-low frequency of 0.002% (template counts) or 0.001% (read counts) were required for clones to be classified as alloreactive. A clone was considered mappable if detected in the sequenced pre-transplant spleen, lymph node, or MLR CFSE-low populations of the donor or recipient. Cumulative frequency of alloreactive clones was calculated as a percentage of all sequences weighted by copy number. Here the immuneACCESS table is served through TCRdb, limited to in-frame sequences with V and J called. Missing clones are a known gap in these copies; in checked studies unresolved V genes cover under half, and the rest lacks a known reason. V and J calls and clone size are as listed in that table; D and trimming were resolved from the DNA. This sample lists about 100,000 clones; around 90% were detected once. The ten largest make up around 5.8% of the sample.

Here the sequenced sample was unstimulated CD8+ T cells sorted from spleen or lymph node cells, taken before intestinal transplant. The sequence was obtained from a human donor who received an intestinal transplant. The V and J segments used are TRBV2 and TRBJ2-1, and 8 bases in between align with TRBD1. Here the CDR3 is given as CASRDRVHNEQFF. The bases read TGTGCCAGCAGGGACAGGGTCCACAATGAGCAGTTCTTC.